This T cell receptor (beta chain) was obtained from a study of blood T cell dynamics during melanoma immunotherapy. Time point defined: pre-treatment baseline. V was pared by 7 bases and J by 6 bases, with 13 bases between. The length of the CDR3 is 13 residues. The germline V gene has CDR1 MNHEY and CDR2 SMNVEV (reference sequence). DNA loading was fixed at 350 to 450 ng for all bulk PBMC samples. The table came from immunoSEQ multiplex PCR; TCRdb's copy has only in-frame clones and leaves some out. The sample holds 15,000 to 20,000 clones; roughly 84% are singletons and the top ten take 7.6%. The chain employs TRBV27 and TRBJ2-1, with D maybe TRBD2 (6 bases). This specimen consisted of blood, obtained from a patient treated with checkpoint blockade. This clonotype was obtained from a human donor with melanoma. The CDR3 here is CASTPWRGNEQFF. The CDR3 DNA follows: TGTGCCAGCACCCCCTGGAGGGGCAATGAGCAGTTCTTC.